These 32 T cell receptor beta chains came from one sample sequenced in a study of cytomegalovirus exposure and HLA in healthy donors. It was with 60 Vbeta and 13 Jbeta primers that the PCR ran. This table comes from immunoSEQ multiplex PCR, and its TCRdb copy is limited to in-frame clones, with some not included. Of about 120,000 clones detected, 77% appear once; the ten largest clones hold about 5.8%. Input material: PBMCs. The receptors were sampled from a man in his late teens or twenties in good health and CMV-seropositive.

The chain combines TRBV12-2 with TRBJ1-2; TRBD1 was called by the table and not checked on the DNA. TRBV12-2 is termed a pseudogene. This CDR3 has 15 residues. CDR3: CASRLVSQGPCGYTF. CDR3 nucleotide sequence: TGTGCAAGTCGCTTAGTGTCACAGGGACCGTGTGGCTACACCTTC.

Written as DNA, the CDR3 is TGTGCCAGCAGTTTCGGGGTTGTGGAGACCCAGTACTTC. Translating gives CASSFGVVETQYF. This sequence joins TRBV28 and TRBJ2-5; possibly TRBD2 for D (5 bases). The germline CDR1 and CDR2 sequences are MDHEN and SYDVKM. This CDR3 has 13 amino acids. Trimming cost V 3 bases and J 5 bases, with 10 bases left between them.

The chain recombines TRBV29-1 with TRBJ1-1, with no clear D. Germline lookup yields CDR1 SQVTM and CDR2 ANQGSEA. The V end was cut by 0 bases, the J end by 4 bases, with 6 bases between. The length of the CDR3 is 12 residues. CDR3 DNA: TGCAGCGTTGAAGAAGGAGGCACTGAAGCTTTCTTT. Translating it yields CSVEEGGTEAFF. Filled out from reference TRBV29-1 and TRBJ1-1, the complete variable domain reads SAVISQKPSRDICQRGTSLTIQCQVDSQVTMMFWYRQQPGQSLTLIATANQGSEATYESGFVIDKFPISRPNLTFSTLTVSNMSPEDSSIYLCSVEEGGTEAFFGQGTRLTVV.

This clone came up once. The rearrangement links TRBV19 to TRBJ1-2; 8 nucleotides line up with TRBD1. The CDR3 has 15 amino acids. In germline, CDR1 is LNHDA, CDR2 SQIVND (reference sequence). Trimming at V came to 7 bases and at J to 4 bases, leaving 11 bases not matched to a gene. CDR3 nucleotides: TGTGCCAGTAATGATGGACAGGGATCTGGCTATGGCTACACCTTC. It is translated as CASNDGQGSGYGYTF.

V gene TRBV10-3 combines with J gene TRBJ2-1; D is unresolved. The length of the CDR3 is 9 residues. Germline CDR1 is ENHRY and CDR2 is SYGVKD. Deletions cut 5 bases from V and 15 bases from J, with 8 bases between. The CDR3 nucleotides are TGTGCCATCAGTCCTCCCTTGTTCTTC. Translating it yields CAISPPLFF.

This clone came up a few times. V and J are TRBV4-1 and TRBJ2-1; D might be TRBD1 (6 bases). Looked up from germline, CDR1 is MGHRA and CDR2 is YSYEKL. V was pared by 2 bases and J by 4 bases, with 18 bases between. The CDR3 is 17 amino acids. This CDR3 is CASSQIDLTGVYNEQFF. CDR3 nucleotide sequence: TGCGCCAGCAGCCAAATAGACTTGACAGGAGTTTACAATGAGCAGTTCTTC.

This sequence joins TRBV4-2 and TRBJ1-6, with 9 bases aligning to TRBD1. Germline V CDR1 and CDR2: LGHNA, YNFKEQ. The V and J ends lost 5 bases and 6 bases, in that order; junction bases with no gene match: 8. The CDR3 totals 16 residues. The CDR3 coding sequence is TGTGCCAGCAGCTTGATCGGGACAGGGAGTAATTCACCCCTCCACTTT. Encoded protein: CASSLIGTGSNSPLHF.

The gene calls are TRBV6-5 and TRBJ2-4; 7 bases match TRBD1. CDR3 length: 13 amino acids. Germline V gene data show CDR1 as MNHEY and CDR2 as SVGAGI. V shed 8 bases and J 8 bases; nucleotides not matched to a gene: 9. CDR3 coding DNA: TGTGCCAGCGCCACAGGGGTCTGGGACATTCAGTACTTC. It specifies CASATGVWDIQYF.

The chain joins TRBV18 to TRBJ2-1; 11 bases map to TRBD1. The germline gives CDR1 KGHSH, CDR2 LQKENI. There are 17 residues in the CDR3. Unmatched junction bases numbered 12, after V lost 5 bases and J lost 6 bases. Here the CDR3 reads CASSERTGGFSGNEQFF. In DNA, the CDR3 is TGTGCCAGCTCAGAACGGACAGGGGGCTTCAGCGGCAATGAGCAGTTCTTC. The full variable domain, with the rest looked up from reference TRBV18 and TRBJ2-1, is NAGVMQNPRHLVRRRGQEARLRCSPMKGHSHVYWYRQLPEEGLKFMVYLQKENIIDESGMPKERFSAEFPKEGPSILRIQQVVRGDSAAYFCASSERTGGFSGNEQFFGPGTRLTVL.

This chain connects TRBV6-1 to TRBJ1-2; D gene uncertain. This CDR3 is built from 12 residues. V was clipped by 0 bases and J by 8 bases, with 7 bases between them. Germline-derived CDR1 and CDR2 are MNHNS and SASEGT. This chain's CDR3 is CASSEAGVGYTF. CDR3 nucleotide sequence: TGTGCCAGCAGTGAAGCGGGCGTCGGCTACACCTTC.

The DNA of the CDR3 is TGTGCCAGCAGTGATCAGGACAGGACCGCAAGCTCCTATAATTCACCCCTCCACTTT. As protein: CASSDQDRTASSYNSPLHF. The V call is TRBV6-4, the J call TRBJ1-6, with TRBD1 identical over 7 bases. CDR1 and CDR2 (germline): MRHNA, SNTAGT. The V segment lost 3 bases and the J segment 0 bases; nucleotides outside the gene matches: 11. This CDR3 has 19 amino acids.

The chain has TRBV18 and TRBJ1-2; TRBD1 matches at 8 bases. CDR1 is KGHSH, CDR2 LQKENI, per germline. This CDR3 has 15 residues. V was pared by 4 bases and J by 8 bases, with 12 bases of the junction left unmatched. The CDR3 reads CASSRETDRASGYTF. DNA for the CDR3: TGTGCCAGCTCACGTGAGACGGACAGGGCGAGCGGCTACACCTTC.

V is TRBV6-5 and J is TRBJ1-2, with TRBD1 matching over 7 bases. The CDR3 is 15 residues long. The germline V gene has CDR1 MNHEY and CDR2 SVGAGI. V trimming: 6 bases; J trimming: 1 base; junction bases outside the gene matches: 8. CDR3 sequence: CASSLDWDSNYGYTF. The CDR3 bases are TGTGCCAGCAGCTTAGACTGGGACAGTAACTATGGCTACACCTTC.

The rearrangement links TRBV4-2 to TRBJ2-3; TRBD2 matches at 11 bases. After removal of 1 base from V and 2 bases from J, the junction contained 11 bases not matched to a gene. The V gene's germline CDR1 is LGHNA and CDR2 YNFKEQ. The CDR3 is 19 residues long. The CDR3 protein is CASSQATTSGADYTDTQYF. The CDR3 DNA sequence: TGTGCCAGCAGCCAAGCGACGACTAGCGGGGCTGATTACACAGATACGCAGTATTTT.

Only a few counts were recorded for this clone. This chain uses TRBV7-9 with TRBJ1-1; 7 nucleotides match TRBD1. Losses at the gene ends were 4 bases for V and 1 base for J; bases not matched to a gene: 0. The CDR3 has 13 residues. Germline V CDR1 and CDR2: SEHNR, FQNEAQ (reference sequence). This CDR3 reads CASSSGGNTEAFF. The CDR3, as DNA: TGTGCCAGCAGCTCAGGGGGGAACACTGAAGCTTTCTTT.

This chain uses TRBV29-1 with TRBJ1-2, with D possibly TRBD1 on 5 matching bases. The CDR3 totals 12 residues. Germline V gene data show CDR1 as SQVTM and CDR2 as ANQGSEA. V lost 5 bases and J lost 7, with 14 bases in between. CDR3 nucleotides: TGCAGCGTTTCCCCCAGGGAAGGTGGCTACACCTTC. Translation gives CSVSPREGGYTF.

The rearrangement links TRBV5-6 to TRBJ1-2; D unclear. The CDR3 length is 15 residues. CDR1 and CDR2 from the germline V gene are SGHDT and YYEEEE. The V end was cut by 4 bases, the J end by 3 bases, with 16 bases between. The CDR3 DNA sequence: TGTGCCAGCAGCCCCCTCGAAGCAGACTACTATGGCTACACCTTC. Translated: CASSPLEADYYGYTF. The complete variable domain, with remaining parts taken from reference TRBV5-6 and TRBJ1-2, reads DAGVTQSPTHLIKTRGQQVTLRCSPKSGHDTVSWYQQALGQGPQFIFQYYEEEERQRGNFPDRFSGHQFPNYSSELNVNALLLGDSALYLCASSPLEADYYGYTFGSGTRLTVV.

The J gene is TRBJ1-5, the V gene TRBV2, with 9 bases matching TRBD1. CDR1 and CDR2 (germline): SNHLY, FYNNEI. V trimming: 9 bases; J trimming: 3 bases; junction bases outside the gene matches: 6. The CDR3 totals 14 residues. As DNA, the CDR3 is TGTGCCAGTCGCCGGGACAGGGACAATCAGCCCCAGCATTTT. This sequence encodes CASRRDRDNQPQHF.

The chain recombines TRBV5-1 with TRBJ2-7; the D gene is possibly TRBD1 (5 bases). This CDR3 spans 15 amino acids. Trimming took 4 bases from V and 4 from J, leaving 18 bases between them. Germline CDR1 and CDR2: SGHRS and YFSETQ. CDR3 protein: CASSPAHRFRYEQYF. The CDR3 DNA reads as TGCGCCAGCAGCCCAGCACACAGGTTTCGGTACGAGCAGTACTTC.

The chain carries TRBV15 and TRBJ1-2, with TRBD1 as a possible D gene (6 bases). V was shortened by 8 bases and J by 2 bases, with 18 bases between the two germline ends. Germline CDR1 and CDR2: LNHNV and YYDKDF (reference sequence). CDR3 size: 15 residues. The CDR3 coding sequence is TGTGCCACCCACACGACCCAGGGGTACAACTATGGCTACACCTTC. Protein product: CATHTTQGYNYGYTF.

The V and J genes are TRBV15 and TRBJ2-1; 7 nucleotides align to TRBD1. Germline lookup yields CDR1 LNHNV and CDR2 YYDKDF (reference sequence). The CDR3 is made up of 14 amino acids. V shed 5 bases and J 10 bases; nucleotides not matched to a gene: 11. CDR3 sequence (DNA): TGTGCCACCAGCGAAGGACAGGTGGGGGTAGAGCAGTTCTTC. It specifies CATSEGQVGVEQFF.

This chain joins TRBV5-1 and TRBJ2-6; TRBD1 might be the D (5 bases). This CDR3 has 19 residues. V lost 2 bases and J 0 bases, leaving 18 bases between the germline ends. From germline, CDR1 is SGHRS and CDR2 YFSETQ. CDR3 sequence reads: CASSFSGWSRGSGANVLTF. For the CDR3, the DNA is TGCGCCAGCAGCTTTTCCGGGTGGTCTAGGGGCTCTGGGGCCAACGTCCTGACTTTC.

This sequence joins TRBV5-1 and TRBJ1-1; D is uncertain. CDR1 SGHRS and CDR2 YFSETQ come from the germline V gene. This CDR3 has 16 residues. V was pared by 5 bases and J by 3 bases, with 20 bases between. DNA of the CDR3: TGCGCCAGCAGTATCAACATGGGAGGGTTTGACACTGAAGCTTTCTTT. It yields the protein CASSINMGGFDTEAFF.

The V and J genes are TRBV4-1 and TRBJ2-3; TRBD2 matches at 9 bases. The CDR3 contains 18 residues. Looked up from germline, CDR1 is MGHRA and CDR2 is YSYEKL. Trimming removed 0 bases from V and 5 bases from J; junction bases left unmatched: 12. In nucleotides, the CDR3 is TGCGCCAGCAGCCAAGATGGGGAATTAGCGGGGGTGCGAGATACGCAGTATTTT. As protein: CASSQDGELAGVRDTQYF.

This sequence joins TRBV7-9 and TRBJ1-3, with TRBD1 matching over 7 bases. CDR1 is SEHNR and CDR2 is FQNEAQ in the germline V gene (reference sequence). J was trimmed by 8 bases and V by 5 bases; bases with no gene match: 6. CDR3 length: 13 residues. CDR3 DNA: TGTGCCAGCAGCCCCGGACAGGTCTACACCATATATTTT. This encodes CASSPGQVYTIYF.

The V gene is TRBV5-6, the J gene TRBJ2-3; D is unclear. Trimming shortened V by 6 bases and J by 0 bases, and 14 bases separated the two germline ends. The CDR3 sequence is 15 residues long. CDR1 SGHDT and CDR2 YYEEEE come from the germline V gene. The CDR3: CASTPGISSTDTQYF. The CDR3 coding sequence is TGTGCCAGCACCCCAGGAATTTCTAGCACAGATACGCAGTATTTT.

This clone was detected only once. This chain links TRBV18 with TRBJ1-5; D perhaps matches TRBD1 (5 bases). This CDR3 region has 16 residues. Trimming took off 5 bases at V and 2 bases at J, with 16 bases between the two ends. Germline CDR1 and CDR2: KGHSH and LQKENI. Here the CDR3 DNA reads TGTGCCAGCTCAACATCGACAGATGGTGGCAATCAGCCCCAGCATTTT. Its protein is CASSTSTDGGNQPQHF.

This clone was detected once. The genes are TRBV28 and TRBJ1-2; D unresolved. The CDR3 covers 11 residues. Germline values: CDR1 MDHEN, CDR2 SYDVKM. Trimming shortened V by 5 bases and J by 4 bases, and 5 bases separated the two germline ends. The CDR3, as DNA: TGTGCCAGCAGTCGGTTCTATGGCTACACCTTC. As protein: CASSRFYGYTF.

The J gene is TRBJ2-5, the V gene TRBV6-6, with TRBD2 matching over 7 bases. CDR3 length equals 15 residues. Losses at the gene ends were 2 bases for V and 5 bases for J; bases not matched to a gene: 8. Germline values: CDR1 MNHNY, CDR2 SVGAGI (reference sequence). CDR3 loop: CASSYGGSRGETQYF. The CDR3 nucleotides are TGTGCCAGCAGTTACGGCGGGAGTCGAGGGGAGACCCAGTACTTC.

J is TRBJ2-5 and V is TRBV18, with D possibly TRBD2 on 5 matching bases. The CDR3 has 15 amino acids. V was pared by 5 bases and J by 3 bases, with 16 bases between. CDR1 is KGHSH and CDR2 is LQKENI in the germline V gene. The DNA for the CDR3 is TGTGCCAGCTCAAGGTTGGCGGGTATTGAAGAGACCCAGTACTTC. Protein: CASSRLAGIEETQYF.

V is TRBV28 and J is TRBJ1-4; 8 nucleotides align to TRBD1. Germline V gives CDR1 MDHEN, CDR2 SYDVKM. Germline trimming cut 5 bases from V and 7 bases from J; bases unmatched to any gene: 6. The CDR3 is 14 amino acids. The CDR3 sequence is CASSTTGEVEKLFF. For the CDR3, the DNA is TGTGCCAGCAGTACGACAGGGGAGGTTGAAAAACTGTTTTTT.

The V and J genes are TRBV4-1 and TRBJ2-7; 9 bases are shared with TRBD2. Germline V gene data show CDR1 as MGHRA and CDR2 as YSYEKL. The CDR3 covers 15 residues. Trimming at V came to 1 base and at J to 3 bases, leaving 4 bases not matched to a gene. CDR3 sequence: CASSQVGSGSYEQYF. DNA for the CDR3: TGCGCCAGCAGCCAAGTTGGTAGCGGGAGCTACGAGCAGTACTTC.